This paragraph covers one T cell receptor beta chain sequence. No antigen is known for it. Qualities for individual bases were not recorded, and no much larger clone is one base off. This sample was included in a study of blood T cell repertoires in COVID-19 (dated by TCRdb to between 2020 and 2021). Turning to the overall study: Collaborator samples came from the United States, Italy and Spain and covered acute and convalescent phases of COVID-19. The prospective study material was composed of cDNA or gDNA derived from T cells, B-cell-depleted T cells, or PBMCs. Subjects who had been exposed to COVID-19, were actively infected with it, or had recovered from it provided the deeply sampled blood TCRbeta repertoires that made up the dataset. The repertoires were released in a freely available public database meant as a resource for research on the immune response to SARS-CoV-2. Samples were obtained from the ongoing ImmuneRACE study (first 160 participants) and from over 1,000 subjects provided by 6 global collaborators. The sample metadata nearly always contained a de-identified subject ID, COVID-19 status, age in years and sex. HLA class I and class II types, where available, came from metadata supplied by the sample provider rather than from assay-based typing.

On the study overall, not on this receptor specifically: The quantity of clinical and demographic metadata differed by source and by participant and was supplied without curation.

TCRbeta CDR3 regions were amplified from genomic DNA by means of the immunoSEQ Assay, a bias-controlled multiplex PCR. Turning to the authors' computational methods: Within the assay, amplification of reference gene primers was used to estimate how many nucleated cells each sample contained. To quantify the absolute abundance of each unique TCRbeta CDR3 rearrangement, sequence reads were collapsed and filtered. For each sample, productive Simpson clonality was calculated by taking the square root of Simpson's diversity index across productive rearrangements. Held by TCRdb, this immuneACCESS table contains in-frame sequences only and omits some clones. Under half of the omission traces to an unresolved V gene where checked; the cause of the rest is unknown. D and trimming come from the DNA, and the V and J calls and clone size come from that table. Present in this sample are 140,000 or so clones, roughly 83% of which were seen just once. 9.2% of the sample comes from the top ten.

Enrolling through a virtual design, the prospective study's participants ranged in age from roughly 18 to 95 years and lived across 24 United States geographic areas. In the prospective study, cohorts were assigned on the basis of participant-reported clinical history obtained from a screening survey and a study questionnaire. For ImmuneRACE Cohort 3, a participant was defined as recovered based on two consecutive negative NP/OP PCR tests, clearance by a healthcare professional, or resolution of symptoms. In the prospective study, whole blood, serum and a nasopharyngeal or oropharyngeal swab were collected from each participant by mobile phlebotomists. Participants in the prospective study had the option to provide additional blood draws and questionnaires over a roughly 2-month period. Blood samples from the prospective study were shipped frozen or at room temperature prior to DNA extraction.

The germline ends are 9 bases apart after V is trimmed by 0 bases and J by 6 bases. The CDR3 starts with the cysteine, ends with the phenylalanine, and has 14 residues. Of all the DNA, just the CDR3 is kept, 42 bases in frame from base 1. Taken from the germline V gene, the CDR1 and CDR2 loops are SGHRS and YFSETQ. The rearrangement combines TRBV5-1 with TRBJ2-2; the D gene assignment is ambiguous. Source material: PBMCs or T cells enriched from blood (not recorded which). The TCR sequence derives from a man aged 50 or older who had recovered from COVID-19. The sequence in DNA is TGCGCCAGCAGCTTGGCCTTACGGGCCGGGGAGCTGTTTTTT. Its protein is CASSLALRAGELFF.